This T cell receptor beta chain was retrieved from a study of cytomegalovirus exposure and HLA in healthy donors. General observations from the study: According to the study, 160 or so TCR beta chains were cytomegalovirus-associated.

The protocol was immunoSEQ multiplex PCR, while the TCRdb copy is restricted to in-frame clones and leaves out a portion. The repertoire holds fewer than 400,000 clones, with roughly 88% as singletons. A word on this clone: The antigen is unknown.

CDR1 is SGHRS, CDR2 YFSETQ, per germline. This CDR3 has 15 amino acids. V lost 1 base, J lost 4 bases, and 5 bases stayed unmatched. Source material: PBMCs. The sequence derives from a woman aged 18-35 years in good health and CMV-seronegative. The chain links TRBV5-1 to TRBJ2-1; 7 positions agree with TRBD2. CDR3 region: CASSLYAGEYNEQFF. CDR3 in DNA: TGCGCCAGCAGCTTGTACGCGGGGGAATACAATGAGCAGTTCTTC.